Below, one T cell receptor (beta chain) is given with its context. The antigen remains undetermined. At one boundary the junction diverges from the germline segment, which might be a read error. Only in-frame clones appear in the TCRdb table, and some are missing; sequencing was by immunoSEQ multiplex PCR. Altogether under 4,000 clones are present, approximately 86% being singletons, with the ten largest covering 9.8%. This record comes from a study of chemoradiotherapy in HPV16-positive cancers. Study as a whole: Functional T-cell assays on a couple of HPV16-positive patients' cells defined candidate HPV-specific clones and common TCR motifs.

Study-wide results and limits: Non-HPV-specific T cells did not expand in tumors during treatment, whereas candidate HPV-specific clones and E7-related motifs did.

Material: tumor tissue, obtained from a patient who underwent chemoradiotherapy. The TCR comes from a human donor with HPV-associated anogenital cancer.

In DNA form, the CDR3 reads TGTGCCAGCAGCGTAGAGGGGAAGGAGACAGATACGCAGTATTTT. Amino acid sequence: CASSVEGKETDTQYF. The chain links TRBV11-3 to TRBJ2-3; the D gene could be TRBD1 or TRBD2 (5 bases each). The CDR3 runs to 15 residues. Per germline, CDR1 SGHNT and CDR2 YENEEA.